The 9 T cell receptor beta chains in this list originate from one sample, sequenced in a study of blood T cell repertoires in COVID-19. Here immunoSEQ multiplex PCR was the method, and the copy in TCRdb shows in-frame clones only, minus some. Among 150,000 to 200,000 clones listed, around 77% were seen once. Sequenced input: peripheral blood. All receptors come from a man aged 60-69 years with active or convalescent COVID-19.

The rearrangement uses TRBV2 and TRBJ2-1, with TRBD1 identical over 9 bases. The CDR3 contains 15 residues. V lost 4 bases and J lost 1; bases outside the gene matches: 2. Germline V gene lookup returns CDR1 SNHLY and CDR2 FYNNEI. CDR3 loop: CASSADRGSYNEQFF. The CDR3 region has the DNA TGTGCCAGCAGTGCGGACAGGGGTTCCTACAATGAGCAGTTCTTC.

The J gene is TRBJ2-1, the V gene TRBV6-2 or TRBV6-3, with 10 positions matching TRBD2. Germline CDR1 is MNHEY and CDR2 is SVGEGT. The CDR3 is 15 residues long. V was pared by 5 bases and J by 4 bases, with 5 bases of the junction left unmatched. The chain's CDR3 is CASSLGTSAYNEQFF. DNA for the CDR3: TGTGCCAGCAGTCTCGGGACTAGCGCTTACAATGAGCAGTTCTTC.

The chain carries TRBV3-1 (or the pseudogene TRBV3-2) and TRBJ2-2, with no clear D. V lost 3 bases and J 7 bases, leaving 3 bases between the germline ends. Germline CDR1 and CDR2: LGHDT and YNNKEL (reference sequence). This CDR3 region has 11 residues. CDR3 protein: CASSQSGELFF. The DNA of the CDR3 is TGTGCCAGCAGCCAGAGCGGGGAGCTGTTTTTT.

V usage is TRBV6-5 and J usage is TRBJ1-2; the match to TRBD1 covers 8 bases. Germline CDR1 is MNHEY and CDR2 is SVGAGI. The V segment lost 6 bases and the J segment 3 bases; nucleotides outside the gene matches: 6. CDR3 length: 14 amino acids. CDR3 bases: TGTGCCAGCAGGTCGCCAGGGGGCGACTATGGCTACACCTTC. The encoded protein is CASRSPGGDYGYTF.

The rearrangement links TRBV6-2 or TRBV6-3 to TRBJ2-7, with D possibly matching TRBD1 (6 bases). The germline V and J ends were trimmed by 6 bases and 4 bases, with 22 bases remaining between them. The germline V gene encodes CDR1 MNHEY and CDR2 SVGEGT. This CDR3 contains 16 residues. DNA for the CDR3: TGTGCCAGCAGCCGTATTCCGGGACACGGACCTTACGAGCAGTACTTC. This translates into CASSRIPGHGPYEQYF.

This clone is a singleton in its sample. V gene TRBV24-1 combines with J gene TRBJ2-7; 10 bases match TRBD2. Germline V CDR1 and CDR2: KGHDR, SFDVKD. V gave up 8 bases and J gave up 5 bases; unmatched junction bases: 8. This CDR3 contains 14 residues. DNA for the CDR3: TGTGCCACCACCGGGACTAGCGCCTCGGACGAGCAGTACTTC. It encodes CATTGTSASDEQYF.

The chain uses TRBV6-4 and TRBJ2-3; 12 bases match TRBD2. After removal of 6 bases from V and 4 bases from J, the junction contained 5 bases not matched to a gene. CDR3 length equals 15 residues. Germline V gives CDR1 MRHNA, CDR2 SNTAGT. CDR3 protein: CASSRLAGEADTQYF. CDR3 bases: TGTGCCAGCAGCAGACTAGCGGGAGAGGCAGATACGCAGTATTTT.

This chain links TRBV7-9 with TRBJ2-7; TRBD1 matches 8 bases. In germline, CDR1 is SEHNR, CDR2 FQNEAQ (reference sequence). J gave up 3 bases and V 8 bases, and 12 bases lay outside the gene matches. CDR3 length: 15 residues. The CDR3 region has the DNA TGTGCCAGCGGCCGCGGACAGGGAATTGACTACGAGCAGTACTTC. Translating gives CASGRGQGIDYEQYF.

The chain combines TRBV2 with TRBJ1-5; D is unresolved. V was clipped by 6 bases and J by 0 bases, with 12 bases between them. The CDR3 runs to 15 residues. Germline V CDR1 and CDR2: SNHLY, FYNNEI. The CDR3 DNA is TGTGCCAGCAGCCTAGACGGAGATAGCAATCAGCCCCAGCATTTT. This encodes CASSLDGDSNQPQHF.